The entry that follows covers one T cell receptor beta chain sequence. Data came from immunoSEQ multiplex PCR; TCRdb stores just in-frame clones and leaves some out. The sample has 200,000 or so clones; approximately 90% are singletons. These data are taken from a study of blood T cell repertoires in COVID-19. In the study overall: Specimens from acute and convalescent COVID-19 originated in the United States, Italy and Spain. In each case, the material was cDNA or gDNA derived from T cells, B-cell-depleted T cells, or PBMCs.

This CDR3 is 15 amino acids long. Trimming at V came to 4 bases and at J to 8 bases, leaving 11 bases not matched to a gene. CDR1 is SGHTA, CDR2 FQGNSA, per germline. This study enrolled people aged roughly 18 to 90 from about two dozen US geographic areas. Grouping used clinical history reported by participants in a survey and questionnaire. The chain links TRBV7-2 to TRBJ1-2; 9 positions match TRBD1. This TCR derives from a middle-aged woman with acute COVID-19. The specimen sequenced was PBMCs or T cells enriched from blood (not recorded which). The CDR3 coding sequence is TGTGCCAGCAGCTCGCGCGGACAGGGGAACGACGGCTACACCTTC. It is translated as CASSSRGQGNDGYTF.